These 15 T cell receptor beta chains were all obtained from the same sample, sequenced in a study of blood T cell repertoires in COVID-19. Clones were read by immunoSEQ multiplex PCR, and TCRdb kept only the in-frame ones, dropping some. The data show about 270,000 clones, with around 81% seen just once and around 4.2% held by the top ten. The material sequenced was peripheral blood. The receptors were gathered from a woman between 50 and 59 years old with active or convalescent COVID-19.

This chain uses TRBV10-1 with TRBJ1-5; D possibly corresponds to TRBD1 (5 bases). This CDR3 has 19 amino acids. Germline CDR1 and CDR2: WNHNN and SYGVQD (reference sequence). Trimming removed 6 bases from V and 6 bases from J, with 30 bases in between. The CDR3 protein is CASRRRRGTLRDGGQPQHF. DNA of the CDR3: TGCGCCAGCAGGAGGAGGAGGGGAACTCTGCGGGACGGGGGTCAGCCCCAGCATTTT.

The rearrangement links TRBV7-6 to TRBJ1-4; 7 bases match TRBD1. The CDR3 loop spans 15 amino acids. Germline V gene sequence: CDR1 SGHVS, CDR2 FNYEAQ. The V segment lost 5 bases and the J segment 10 bases; nucleotides outside the gene matches: 13. CDR3: CASSPIPDRVGKLFF. The CDR3 region has the DNA TGTGCCAGCAGCCCAATACCTGACAGGGTGGGAAAACTGTTTTTT.

This clone has a single count. In nucleotides, the CDR3 is TGTGCCAGCAGTTTTCGTGGGCTGGCGAACACTGAAGCTTTCTTT. This encodes CASSFRGLANTEAFF. The rearrangement links TRBV6-5 to TRBJ1-1; D is uncertain. Trimming shortened V by 4 bases and J by 1 base, and 13 bases separated the two germline ends. Germline V gene data show CDR1 as MNHEY and CDR2 as SVGAGI. The CDR3 runs 15 residues.

The genes are TRBV2 and TRBJ2-3; TRBD2 agrees at 9 bases. Germline assignment: CDR1 SNHLY and CDR2 FYNNEI. CDR3 length: 14 amino acids. With V trimmed by 6 bases and J by 0 bases, 1 base remained unmatched. The CDR3 nucleotides read TGTGCCAGCAGCGGACTAGCGAGCACAGATACGCAGTATTTT. Its translation: CASSGLASTDTQYF.

The V call is TRBV18, the J call TRBJ1-6, with D perhaps matching TRBD1 (6 bases). The CDR3 has 14 residues. CDR1 and CDR2 (germline): KGHSH, LQKENI. The V and J ends lost 3 bases and 9 bases respectively, with 12 bases between them. As DNA, the CDR3 is TGTGCCAGCTCACCTGCCGACAGGTCTTCACCCCTCCACTTT. Its protein product is CASSPADRSSPLHF.

The chain is built from TRBV3-1 (or the pseudogene TRBV3-2) and TRBJ2-2, with D possibly TRBD2 on 6 matching bases. The V end lost 2 bases, the J end lost 4 bases, and 17 bases lay between the germline ends. The CDR3 covers 17 residues. Germline CDR1 reads LGHDT; CDR2 reads YNNKEL (reference sequence). The CDR3 here is CASSQRRVVAVTGELFF. The CDR3, as DNA: TGTGCCAGCAGCCAAAGGCGGGTGGTAGCGGTCACCGGGGAGCTGTTTTTT.

The chain couples TRBV2 to TRBJ2-1; unclear D gene. Germline CDR1 reads SNHLY; CDR2 reads FYNNEI. The V gene lost 4 bases and the J gene lost 4 bases, with 2 bases spanning the gap. This CDR3 is built from 11 residues. Here the CDR3 DNA reads TGTGCCAGCAGTGTATACAATGAGCAGTTCTTC. Translated, it gives CASSVYNEQFF.

A few counts support this clone. This same CDR3 is encoded by further DNA sequences in the sample. The rearrangement joins TRBV2 to TRBJ2-3, with 8 positions matching TRBD1. The CDR3 has 15 residues. V shed 4 bases, J shed 0 bases, and the junction held 3 bases outside the gene matches. Germline values: CDR1 SNHLY, CDR2 FYNNEI. The chain's CDR3 is CASSGGQASTDTQYF. The CDR3 region has the DNA TGTGCCAGCAGTGGGGGACAGGCGAGCACAGATACGCAGTATTTT.

This clone was detected a few times. The V and J genes are TRBV14 and TRBJ2-1; 10 nucleotides match TRBD2. CDR1 and CDR2 (germline): SGHDN, FVKESK. Unmatched junction bases numbered 12, after V lost 4 bases and J lost 6 bases. The CDR3 runs 17 residues. The CDR3 DNA reads as TGTGCCAGCAGCCCTCCGGAACTAGCGGGACAAGGCAATGAGCAGTTCTTC. Its translation: CASSPPELAGQGNEQFF.

The chain carries TRBV9 and TRBJ2-1; D perhaps matches TRBD1 (5 bases). Germline V CDR1 and CDR2: SGDLS, YYNGEE. Trimming cost V 4 bases and J 6 bases, with 20 bases left between them. The CDR3 extends over 16 amino acids. For the CDR3, the DNA is TGTGCCAGCAGCCCCATTCAAAAGACAGTTGGCAATGAGCAGTTCTTC. It yields the protein CASSPIQKTVGNEQFF.

The chain couples TRBV6-5 to TRBJ1-2; D is unclear. CDR1 and CDR2 (germline): MNHEY, SVGAGI. This CDR3 region has 11 residues. Trimming took off 6 bases at V and 8 bases at J, with 10 bases between the two ends. Here the CDR3 reads CASRKGRGYTF. CDR3 sequence (DNA): TGTGCCAGCAGAAAAGGGAGGGGCTACACCTTC.

The count of this clone is one. The V call is TRBV30, the J call TRBJ1-5, with 7 bases identical to TRBD1. The CDR3 totals 13 residues. V lost 1 base to trimming and J lost 6 bases; unmatched junction nucleotides: 3. In germline, CDR1 is GTSNPN, CDR2 SVGIG (reference sequence). The CDR3 sequence: CAWSAQGGQPQHF. In nucleotides, the CDR3 is TGTGCCTGGAGTGCCCAGGGGGGTCAGCCCCAGCATTTT.

V is TRBV6-5 and J is TRBJ2-1; 9 positions agree with TRBD1. Per the germline V gene, CDR1 is MNHEY and CDR2 is SVGAGI. Trimming cost V 6 bases and J 9 bases; bases outside gene matches: 12. The CDR3 totals 15 residues. The CDR3 nucleotides read TGTGCCAGCAGGGCAATAAACAGGGGGCTCAGTGAGCAGTTCTTC. Amino acids: CASRAINRGLSEQFF.

The chain carries TRBV5-1 and TRBJ2-7; 9 nucleotides match TRBD2. Per the germline V gene, CDR1 is SGHRS and CDR2 is YFSETQ. Trimming took 0 bases from V and 0 from J; bases not matched to a gene: 4. CDR3 size: 16 residues. The CDR3 DNA follows: TGCGCCAGCAGCTTGGGACTAGCGGCTTACTCCTACGAGCAGTACTTC. It encodes CASSLGLAAYSYEQYF. Together with reference TRBV5-1 and TRBJ2-7, the CDR3 gives the full variable domain: KAGVTQTPRYLIKTRGQQVTLSCSPISGHRSVSWYQQTPGQGLQFLFEYFSETQRNKGNFPGRFSGRQFSNSRSEMNVSTLELGDSALYLCASSLGLAAYSYEQYFGPGTRLTVT.

The chain recombines TRBV5-4 with TRBJ2-3, with TRBD2 matching over 10 bases. With 5 bases clipped from V and 1 base from J, the junction kept 4 bases outside the gene matches. CDR3 length: 15 residues. CDR1 and CDR2 (germline): SGHNT, YYREEE (reference sequence). CDR3 sequence reads: CASRNSGGRTDTQYF. The CDR3 region has the DNA TGTGCCAGCAGAAATAGCGGGGGGCGCACAGATACGCAGTATTTT.